Below are 14 T cell receptor beta chains sequenced from a single sample in a study of T-cell memory formation after mild COVID-19. TCRdb re-analysed the 5' RACE reads in MiXCR, keeping a single row per CDR3 protein. The data contain fewer than 700,000 distinct CDR3 sequences, roughly a fifth of them singletons. The material sequenced was PBMCs or a T cell subset sorted from them (not recorded which). These receptors were obtained from an adult woman who had mild COVID-19 (a few samples of this study predate the infection). Cell type and time point are not known.

The J gene is TRBJ1-5, the V gene TRBV10-3; a weak D match, TRBD1 (5 bases). Looked up from germline, CDR1 is ENHRY and CDR2 is SYGVKD. This CDR3 contains 14 residues. V was shortened by 2 bases and J by 7 bases, with 12 bases between the two germline ends. CDR3 DNA: TGTGCCATCAGTGAGATGTGGGGCCGCCAGCCCCAGCATTTT. Amino acid sequence: CAISEMWGRQPQHF.

This clonotype was seen a handful of times. The CDR3, as DNA: TGTGCCAGTAGACCTTTGACAGGGGCAACCTACGAGCAGTACTTC. Its translation: CASRPLTGATYEQYF. The chain uses TRBV19 and TRBJ2-7; 8 bases are shared with TRBD1. The trim removed 6 bases at V and 2 bases at J, leaving 9 bases unmatched. The germline V gene encodes CDR1 LNHDA and CDR2 SQIVND (reference sequence). The CDR3 runs to 15 residues.

This chain links TRBV25-1 with TRBJ1-1; the D is unclear. The CDR3 runs 16 residues. The ends were cut back, 1 base at V and 6 bases at J, with 18 bases in the middle. From germline, CDR1 is MGHDK and CDR2 SYGVNS. CDR3 sequence reads: CASSESGSGSVPEAFF. The DNA for the CDR3 is TGTGCCAGCAGTGAATCGGGGTCGGGGAGTGTCCCTGAAGCTTTCTTT.

This clonotype was counted a few times. The chain joins TRBV9 to TRBJ2-3, with TRBD2 matching 7 bases. The V gene's germline CDR1 is SGDLS and CDR2 YYNGEE. V trimming: 0 bases; J trimming: 4 bases; junction bases outside the gene matches: 8. CDR3 length: 16 residues. The DNA of the CDR3 is TGTGCCAGCAGCGTAGCGGGGCGGGGGTACGCAGATACGCAGTATTTT. As protein: CASSVAGRGYADTQYF.

This clonotype occurred a few times. The chain is built from TRBV24-1 and TRBJ2-1, with D maybe TRBD1 (6 bases). The germline gives CDR1 KGHDR, CDR2 SFDVKD. CDR3 length equals 14 residues. The V gene lost 3 bases and the J gene lost 6 bases, with 11 bases spanning the gap. Written as DNA, the CDR3 is TGTGCCACCAGTGATCGGTTGGGGGCCAATGAGCAGTTCTTC. This sequence encodes CATSDRLGANEQFF.

This clonotype came up a few times. V gene TRBV5-4 combines with J gene TRBJ2-7; 7 nucleotides agree with TRBD1. J gave up 6 bases and V 2 bases, and 11 bases lay outside the gene matches. The CDR3 sequence is 15 residues long. Germline CDR1 SGHNT, CDR2 YYREEE (reference sequence). The CDR3: CASSFGYGQAGEQYF. The CDR3 DNA reads TGTGCCAGCAGCTTTGGGTATGGACAGGCGGGCGAGCAGTACTTC.

The chain uses TRBV7-2 and TRBJ1-1, with D possibly being TRBD1 (5 bases). The CDR3 spans 15 residues. V lost 6 bases to trimming and J lost 6 bases, with 20 bases between them. CDR1 and CDR2 from the germline V gene are SGHTA and FQGNSA. The CDR3 protein is CASSLTAQGKAEAFF. The CDR3 bases are TGTGCCAGCAGTCTAACGGCCCAGGGTAAGGCTGAAGCTTTCTTT.

This chain links TRBV18 with TRBJ2-6; no reliable D call. V was pared by 0 bases and J by 4 bases, with 4 bases between. Germline values: CDR1 KGHSH, CDR2 LQKENI. The CDR3 totals 14 residues. CDR3 loop: CASSPPNGANVLTF. The CDR3 DNA reads TGTGCCAGCTCACCACCGAACGGGGCCAACGTCCTGACTTTC. The full variable domain, rest sourced from reference TRBV18 and TRBJ2-6, is NAGVMQNPRHLVRRRGQEARLRCSPMKGHSHVYWYRQLPEEGLKFMVYLQKENIIDESGMPKERFSAEFPKEGPSILRIQQVVRGDSAAYFCASSPPNGANVLTFGAGSRLTVL.

The chain recombines TRBV4-1 with TRBJ2-7, with D perhaps TRBD1 (6 bases). Germline values: CDR1 MGHRA, CDR2 YSYEKL. V was pared by 0 bases and J by 2 bases, with 11 bases between. CDR3 length: 15 residues. The CDR3 region is CASSQDGTSTYEQYF. As DNA, the CDR3 is TGCGCCAGCAGCCAAGATGGGACATCCACCTACGAGCAGTACTTC.

This clonotype came up a few times. The V call is TRBV3-1, the J call TRBJ1-5; 7 nucleotides line up with TRBD1. V gave up 4 bases and J gave up 6 bases; unmatched junction bases: 3. Germline-derived CDR1 and CDR2 are LGHDT and YNNKEL (reference sequence). This CDR3 is 13 amino acids long. The CDR3 reads CASSPRGSQPQHF. The CDR3 DNA reads TGTGCCAGCAGCCCCAGGGGGAGTCAGCCCCAGCATTTT. The variable domain in full, completed from reference TRBV3-1 and TRBJ1-5, reads DTAVSQTPKYLVTQMGNDKSIKCEQNLGHDTMYWYKQDSKKFLKIMFSYNNKELIINETVPNRFSPKSPDKAHLNLHINSLELGDSAVYFCASSPRGSQPQHFGDGTRLSIL.

This clonotype was recorded at least ten times. V is TRBV7-9 and J is TRBJ2-1, with 13 nucleotides matching TRBD2. Trimming removed 4 bases from V and 1 base from J; junction bases left unmatched: 1. This CDR3 has 16 residues. Germline V CDR1 and CDR2: SEHNR, FQNEAQ (reference sequence). The CDR3 region has the DNA TGTGCCAGCAGCTCGGGACTAGCGGGATCCTACAATGAGCAGTTCTTC. As protein: CASSSGLAGSYNEQFF.

The rearrangement uses TRBV24-1 and TRBJ2-1; TRBD1 matches at 9 bases. The junction had 6 bases not matched to a gene; V was cut back by 4 bases and J by 12 bases. This CDR3 has 13 amino acids. CDR1 is KGHDR and CDR2 is SFDVKD in the germline V gene. In DNA, the CDR3 is TGTGCCACCAGTGAGTACCCGGGACAGGGGCAGTTCTTC. It codes for CATSEYPGQGQFF.

There are a few counts of this clonotype. The chain has TRBV15 and TRBJ2-7, with a tentative D call TRBD1 (5 bases). The CDR3 has 15 amino acids. Germline CDR1 LNHNV, CDR2 YYDKDF (reference sequence). V lost 0 bases to trimming and J lost 5 bases, with 14 bases between them. The CDR3 bases are TGTGCCACCAGCAGAGATCTGGGCAGGGTAGACGAGCAGTACTTC. It encodes CATSRDLGRVDEQYF. The complete variable domain, with remaining parts taken from reference TRBV15 and TRBJ2-7, reads DAMVIQNPRYQVTQFGKPVTLSCSQTLNHNVMYWYQQKSSQAPKLLFHYYDKDFNNEADTPDNFQSRRPNTSFCFLDIRSPGLGDTAMYLCATSRDLGRVDEQYFGPGTRLTVT.

V usage is TRBV12-3 or TRBV12-4 and J usage is TRBJ2-7; D is unclear. The CDR3 has 14 residues. V lost 2 bases, J lost 0 bases, and 8 bases lay in between. The CDR3 sequence: CASSLSASSYEQYF. In DNA form, the CDR3 reads TGTGCCAGCAGTTTAAGTGCGAGCTCCTACGAGCAGTACTTC.